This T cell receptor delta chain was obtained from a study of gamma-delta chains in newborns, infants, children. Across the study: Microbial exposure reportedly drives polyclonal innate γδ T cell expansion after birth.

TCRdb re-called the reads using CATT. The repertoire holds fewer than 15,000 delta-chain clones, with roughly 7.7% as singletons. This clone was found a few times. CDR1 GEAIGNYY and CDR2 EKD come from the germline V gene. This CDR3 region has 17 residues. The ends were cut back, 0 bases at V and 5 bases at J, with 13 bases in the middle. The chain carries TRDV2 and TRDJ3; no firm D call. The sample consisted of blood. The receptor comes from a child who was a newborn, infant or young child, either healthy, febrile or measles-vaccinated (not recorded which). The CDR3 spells CACDTVVLTRDTRQMFF. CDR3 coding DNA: TGTGCCTGTGACACCGTGGTACTGACGAGGGACACCCGACAGATGTTTTTC.